This T cell receptor (beta chain) was sequenced for a study of shared clonotypes between healthy human individuals. General study findings and limits: The generation probabilities recorded for non-shared clonotypes fell below those of clonotypes shared by all four donors.

Comments on this clone: What it recognizes is unknown.

This CDR3 spans 18 amino acids. Between the trimmed V and J ends, which lost 3 bases and 0 bases, there was a span of 19 bases. Germline V gene lookup returns CDR1 SGHRS and CDR2 YFSETQ. Only in-frame clones appear in the TCRdb table, and some are missing; sequencing was by immunoSEQ multiplex PCR. Of 1.5 million to 2.5 million clones listed, less than 95% are singletons. Positive CCR7 selection of CD45RO-negative cells yielded the naive CD8 cells, and terminally differentiated effector memory CD45RA+ cells were excluded. This chain links TRBV5-1 with TRBJ1-3; D may be TRBD1 (5 bases). The specimen sequenced was naive CD8+ T cells sorted from blood. The sequence was obtained from a young man in good health. In DNA, the CDR3 is TGCGCCAGCAGCTCTGCAGGGTTCTCAACTCCCTCTGGAAACACCATATATTTT. Its protein product is CASSSAGFSTPSGNTIYF.